A single sample gave rise to the 9 T cell receptor beta chains below, sequenced in a study of cytomegalovirus exposure and HLA in healthy donors. Primers: 60 Vbeta forward and 13 Jbeta reverse. Profiled with immunoSEQ multiplex PCR; TCRdb holds only in-frame clones, not every one. The sample lists about 210,000 clones; about 81% were seen once. Specimen: PBMCs. The receptors originated from a man aged 35 to 55 in good health and CMV-seropositive.

The rearrangement links TRBV10-2 to TRBJ2-7, with 10 bases identical to TRBD1. The CDR3 extends over 16 amino acids. The V and J ends lost 3 bases and 3 bases, in that order; junction bases with no gene match: 8. Germline CDR1 and CDR2: WSHSY and SAAADI. CDR3 amino acids: CASSEALGQGVYEQYF. CDR3 nucleotides: TGCGCCAGCAGTGAAGCCCTCGGACAGGGGGTCTACGAGCAGTACTTC.

The rearrangement links TRBV29-1 to TRBJ2-1; TRBD2 aligns across 12 bases. In germline, CDR1 is SQVTM, CDR2 ANQGSEA. The ends lost 0 bases at V and 7 bases at J; junction bases unmatched: 7. CDR3 length equals 16 residues. The CDR3 sequence: CSVEDRTSGRPNEQFF. The CDR3 DNA follows: TGCAGCGTTGAAGATCGAACTAGCGGGAGGCCAAATGAGCAGTTCTTC.

The CDR3 DNA reads as TGCGCCAGCAGCATTAGCGGGAGGACAGATACGCAGTATTTT. Translation: CASSISGRTDTQYF. V is TRBV5-1 and J is TRBJ2-3; the match to TRBD2 covers 10 bases. Germline V gene sequence: CDR1 SGHRS, CDR2 YFSETQ. This CDR3 is 14 amino acids long. Trimming removed 4 bases from V and 3 bases from J; junction bases left unmatched: 2.

This rearrangement joins TRBV27 to TRBJ2-1; 12 bases line up with TRBD2. CDR1 and CDR2 (germline): MNHEY, SMNVEV (reference sequence). The length of the CDR3 is 15 residues. The ends lost 5 bases at V and 8 bases at J; junction bases unmatched: 7. The CDR3 coding sequence is TGTGCCAGCAGTGTGACTAGCGGGAGTGGGTATGAGCAGTTCTTC. This gives the protein CASSVTSGSGYEQFF.

The chain is built from TRBV19 and TRBJ2-1; 11 bases align to TRBD2. Germline CDR1 LNHDA, CDR2 SQIVND (reference sequence). This CDR3 is built from 15 residues. V lost 7 bases to trimming and J lost 1 base; unmatched junction nucleotides: 3. CDR3 protein: CASTLAGGSYNEQFF. In nucleotides, the CDR3 is TGTGCCAGTACCTTAGCGGGAGGGTCCTACAATGAGCAGTTCTTC. Full variable domain (rest looked up from reference TRBV19 and TRBJ2-1): DGGITQSPKYLFRKEGQNVTLSCEQNLNHDAMYWYRQDPGQGLRLIYYSQIVNDFQKGDIAEGYSVSREKKESFPLTVTSAQKNPTAFYLCASTLAGGSYNEQFFGPGTRLTVL.

CDR3: CSVEAPGTYEQYF. In DNA form, the CDR3 reads TGCAGCGTTGAAGCCCCAGGAACCTACGAGCAGTACTTC. The rearrangement joins TRBV29-1 to TRBJ2-7; D is unclear. Germline CDR1 is SQVTM and CDR2 is ANQGSEA. CDR3 size: 13 residues. Between the trimmed V and J ends, which lost 1 base and 2 bases, there was a span of 9 bases.

This rearrangement joins TRBV7-8 to TRBJ2-1; D possibly corresponds to TRBD2 (5 bases). Germline V CDR1 and CDR2: SGHVS, FQNEAQ. This CDR3 region has 14 residues. V was cut by 0 bases and J by 7 bases, with 10 bases left in between. CDR3 DNA: TGTGCCAGCAGCTTAGCGGACTGGTCTAATGAGCAGTTCTTC. Its translation is CASSLADWSNEQFF.

V is TRBV7-9 and J is TRBJ2-1; possibly TRBD2 for D (6 bases). The length of the CDR3 is 15 residues. Germline CDR1 and CDR2: SEHNR and FQNEAQ (reference sequence). V lost 1 base and J lost 4, with 11 bases in between. CDR3 sequence (DNA): TGTGCCAGCAGCTTAGAAGCAGCGGGTTACAATGAGCAGTTCTTC. Its translation is CASSLEAAGYNEQFF.

In its sample, this clone was seen a few times. V gene TRBV14 combines with J gene TRBJ1-1; 7 bases fit TRBD1. The CDR3 covers 18 residues. V gave up 1 base and J gave up 0 bases; unmatched junction bases: 11. The germline V gene has CDR1 SGHDN and CDR2 FVKESK. In nucleotides, the CDR3 is TGTGCCAGCAGCCAAGCCGTAGGGGGCGGGTGGATGAACACTGAAGCTTTCTTT. Protein product: CASSQAVGGGWMNTEAFF.